This T cell receptor beta chain comes out of a study of blood T cell repertoires in COVID-19. The overall study: Sample material is recorded as cDNA or gDNA derived from T cells, B-cell-depleted T cells, or PBMCs.

Profiled with immunoSEQ multiplex PCR; TCRdb holds only in-frame clones, not every one. The sample has tens of thousands of clones; roughly 80% are singletons. This clone was seen more than once but under ten times. The junction had 4 bases not matched to a gene; V was cut back by 2 bases and J by 5 bases. Germline V gene lookup returns CDR1 SEHNR and CDR2 FQNEAQ (reference sequence). The CDR3 is 14 amino acids. This receptor was taken from a human donor in a cohort sampled during active COVID-19. The sequenced sample was peripheral blood. V is TRBV7-9 and J is TRBJ2-5, with 8 bases lining up with TRBD1. The CDR3 loop is CASSLNGQGETQYF. Written as DNA, the CDR3 is TGTGCCAGCAGCTTAAATGGACAGGGTGAGACCCAGTACTTC. Looking up the rest from reference TRBV7-9 and TRBJ2-5 gives the full variable domain: DTGVSQNPRHKITKRGQNVTFRCDPISEHNRLYWYRQTLGQGPEFLTYFQNEAQLEKSRLLSDRFSAERPKGSFSTLEIQRTEQGDSAMYLCASSLNGQGETQYFGPGTRLLVL.